This T cell receptor (beta chain) was sequenced during a study of cytomegalovirus exposure and HLA in healthy donors. The ends were cut back, 7 bases at V and 5 bases at J, with 11 bases in the middle. CDR1 is WSHSY, CDR2 SAAADI, per germline. The CDR3 loop spans 12 amino acids. Assay: immunoSEQ multiplex PCR; the TCRdb copy retains only in-frame clones and omits some. The sample lists about 300,000 clones; 85% to 90% were seen once. The chain has TRBV10-2 and TRBJ2-5, with no clear D. The clonotype was recovered from a young woman in good health and CMV-seronegative. Sequencing used PBMCs. CDR3: CASIDEAETQYF. The CDR3 DNA follows: TGCGCCAGCATTGATGAGGCGGAGACCCAGTACTTC.